The source of this T cell receptor (beta chain) is a study of blood T cell repertoires in COVID-19. Study at large: The United States, Italy and Spain were the sources of the acute and convalescent COVID-19 samples. PBMCs, B-cell-depleted T cells, or T cells were the source of the cDNA or gDNA that made up the material.

Profiled with immunoSEQ multiplex PCR; TCRdb holds only in-frame clones, not every one. This sample has tens of thousands of clones; under 90% occur once, and the top ten carry 20% to 25%. Germline values: CDR1 MNHEY, CDR2 SMNVEV (reference sequence). The V gene lost 7 bases and the J gene lost 0 bases, with 13 bases spanning the gap. The CDR3 totals 15 residues. The chain carries TRBV27 and TRBJ1-5; D remains ambiguous. The TCR sequence derives from a man aged 45-65 years with active COVID-19. Sequencing was performed on peripheral blood. The CDR3 protein is CASKIARNSNQPQHF. The CDR3 DNA is TGTGCCAGCAAGATAGCACGTAATAGCAATCAGCCCCAGCATTTT.